This is a list of T cell receptor beta chains from one sample in a study of blood T cell repertoires in COVID-19. Sequencing used immunoSEQ multiplex PCR; TCRdb keeps in-frame clones, though not all of them. The table has roughly 97,000 clones, about 89% seen once; the top ten hold roughly 4.6%. The sequencing input was peripheral blood. These receptors were collected from a human donor in a cohort sampled during active COVID-19. The CDR3 runs from the conserved cysteine through the conserved F or W. D genes are given only for firm matches. Clone size is not always given. Where it is, it says once, few, many or a class for expanded clones.

size	V	J	D	DNA	CDR3
NA	TRBV28	TRBJ2-7	NA	TGTGCCAGCAGTTTATCCGGGCGGACTACAACCTACGAGCAGTACTTC	CASSLSGRTTTYEQYF
once	TRBV11-2	TRBJ2-7	NA	TGTGCCAGCAGCTTAGATCACTCCTACGAGCAGTACTTC	CASSLDHSYEQYF
NA	TRBV29-1	TRBJ2-7	NA	TGCAGCGTTGGGGCGGGTACCGAGCAGTACTTC	CSVGAGTEQYF
NA	TRBV5-3	TRBJ2-3	TRBD1	TGTGCCAGCCTAGGGGGCCTACGTCGCACAGATACGCAGTATTTT	CASLGGLRRTDTQYF
NA	TRBV5-4	TRBJ1-2	NA	TGTGCCAGCAGCTTGTCGCCAGGGAACTATGGCTACACCTTC	CASSLSPGNYGYTF
NA	TRBV18	TRBJ1-5	NA	TGTGCCAGCTCACCACCACCGGGGAGGCCCCAGCATTTT	CASSPPPGRPQHF
NA	TRBV11-2	TRBJ2-3	TRBD1	TGTGCCAGCAGGCGGACAGGGAACACAGATACGCAGTATTTT	CASRRTGNTDTQYF
NA	TRBV2	TRBJ2-1	NA	TGTGCCAGCAGTCTCTACCGGGGTGAGCAGTTCTTC	CASSLYRGEQFF
NA	TRBV3-1/TRBV3-2	TRBJ1-1	NA	TGTGCCAGCAGCCAAGAAGGGAGGGCCGCCGGAGCTTTCTTT	CASSQEGRAAGAFF
NA	TRBV5-5	TRBJ2-3	NA	TGTGCCAGCAGCTCGAGTGGAGATACGCAGTATTTT	CASSSSGDTQYF